This T cell receptor (beta chain) was retrieved from a study of cytomegalovirus exposure and HLA in healthy donors. Findings and caveats of the study: Most TCR sequences were uncommon, yet certain public TCRs appeared in many donors.

A multiplex PCR was run with 60 Vbeta primers and 13 Jbeta primers. The assay was immunoSEQ multiplex PCR, and TCRdb's table has in-frame clones only and misses some. This table holds approximately 76,000 clones, 65% to 75% found once. As regards this clone: The antigen remains undetermined.

Germline V lookup: CDR1 MNHNY, CDR2 SVGAGI (reference sequence). The length of the CDR3 is 12 residues. Losses at the gene ends were 5 bases for V and 13 bases for J; bases not matched to a gene: 10. The chain has TRBV6-6 and TRBJ1-2, with 7 bases identical to TRBD1. Sequenced material: PBMCs. The receptor was derived from a middle-aged woman in good health and CMV-seropositive. In DNA form, the CDR3 reads TGTGCCAGCAGTCAAATCGGACAGGTTGTCACCTTC. Its translation: CASSQIGQVVTF.